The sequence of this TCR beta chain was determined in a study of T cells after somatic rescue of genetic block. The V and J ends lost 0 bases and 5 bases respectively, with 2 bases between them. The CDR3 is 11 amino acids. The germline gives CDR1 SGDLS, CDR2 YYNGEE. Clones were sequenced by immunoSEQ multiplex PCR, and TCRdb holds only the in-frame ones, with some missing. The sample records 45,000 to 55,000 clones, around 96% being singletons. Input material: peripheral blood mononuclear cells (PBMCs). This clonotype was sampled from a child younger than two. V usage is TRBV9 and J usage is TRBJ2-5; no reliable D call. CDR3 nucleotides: TGTGCCAGCAGCGTAGACGAGACCCAGTACTTC. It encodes CASSVDETQYF.